This T cell receptor (beta chain) was documented in a study of blood T cell repertoires in COVID-19. Study context: The samples span acute and convalescent COVID-19 from the United States, Italy and Spain. T cells, B-cell-depleted T cells, or PBMCs provided the cDNA or gDNA that served as material.

Per the original methods: Cell counts per sample came from amplifying reference gene primers. Sequencing used immunoSEQ multiplex PCR; TCRdb keeps in-frame clones, though not all of them. Clone size and the V and J calls come from that table; the DNA yielded D and trimming. Of about 100,000 clones detected, approximately 86% appear once; the ten largest clones hold over 1.5%. The CDR3 runs to 14 residues. The germline V gene encodes CDR1 SEHNR and CDR2 FQNEAQ (reference sequence). V gave up 5 bases and J gave up 8 bases; unmatched junction bases: 3. The sequence was collected from a man aged 80 or over with acute or convalescent COVID-19. Sample: peripheral blood. This chain connects TRBV7-9 to TRBJ2-1, with TRBD2 matching over 13 bases. CDR3: CASSPGLAGDEQFF. In DNA, the CDR3 is TGTGCCAGCAGCCCAGGACTAGCGGGAGATGAGCAGTTCTTC.